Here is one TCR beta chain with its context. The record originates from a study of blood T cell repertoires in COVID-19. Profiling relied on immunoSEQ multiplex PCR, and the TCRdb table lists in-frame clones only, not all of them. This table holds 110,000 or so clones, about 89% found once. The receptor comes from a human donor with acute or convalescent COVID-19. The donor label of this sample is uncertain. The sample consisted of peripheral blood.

CDR3 loop: CASSLGGDPVTYGYTF. The CDR3 region has the DNA TGTGCCAGCAGCTTGGGGGGCGACCCGGTCACCTATGGCTACACCTTC. This chain uses TRBV5-4 with TRBJ1-2, with D maybe TRBD1 (5 bases). With 0 bases removed from V and 4 bases from J, the gap between germline ends came to 16 bases. The CDR3 consists of 16 residues. Germline V gene sequence: CDR1 SGHNT, CDR2 YYREEE (reference sequence).